The entry that follows covers one T cell receptor beta chain sequence. This clone was counted a few times. The specificity of this receptor is unknown. The read halts 3 residues ahead of the CDR3 end, with the missing end drawn from the germline J gene. CVID was diagnosed by standard criteria: serum IgG, IgA and/or IgM reduced below normal range, plus specific antibody deficiency. The CVID group comprised around 45 subjects, 15 or so female and around 29 male, aged roughly 8 to 70 years with a mean age of roughly 36. Predominantly Caucasian heritage was noted among both the CVID patients and the healthy controls. Replacement immunoglobulin therapy had been administered to all CVID subjects for at least one year at the time of study participation. At blood collection, none of the CVID subjects was ill or on immunomodulatory or immunosuppressive medication. Heparinized peripheral whole blood samples of 5 to 8 ml were collected from each donor. Genomic DNA from adults with common variable immune deficiency (CVID) and from healthy adult controls was used to sequence TCRbeta CDR3 repertoires. Diluted blood was subjected to density centrifugation over Hypaque 1077 or Ficoll-Paque for isolation of peripheral blood mononuclear cells. Unsorted mononuclear cells served as the source of genomic DNA, which was extracted either by Qiagen column purification or by a centrifugation-based method.

V loses 5 bases of germline sequence and J loses 2 bases, and the interval between the two ends is 15 bases. CDR1 and CDR2 (MNHEY, SVGEGT) derive from the germline V gene. The CDR3 starts with the cysteine, ends with the phenylalanine, and has 15 residues. The DNA shown is the part of the CDR3 that was read: 36 bases, in frame from base 1. This record belongs to a study of T cell clonality in common variable immunodeficiency (dated by TCRdb to the mid-2010s). Equivalent amounts of genomic DNA from CVID and control samples were used as sequencing input. For every sample, a 60 bp segment covering the rearranged TCRbeta CDR3 region was amplified and then sequenced. The immunoSEQ assay, a bias-corrected multiplex PCR combined with high-throughput sequencing, was used for TCRbeta amplification. The published analysis was carried out like this. Each unique nucleotide sequence was treated as a clone and annotated with V, D and J genes, copy number and frequency. Sequences were labeled productive if in frame, and non-productive if out of frame or containing stop codons. As previously described, clonality was calculated on the basis of Shannon's entropy. The predicted amino acid sequences of productive clones were used to derive mean CDR3 Kyte-Doolittle hydropathy. Using the R hclust function, scaled V gene usage was clustered hierarchically with Manhattan distance and complete linkage. Sharing of clones by CDR3 amino acid sequence was evaluated through resampling of 12 repertoires per group over 100 rounds. Repertoires were searched for fewer than 85 published EBV-specific and about 240 published CMV-specific TCRbeta sequences. Analysis left out two CVID samples that produced under 10,000 sequences, so approximately 40 CVID repertoires remained. As stored in TCRdb, this immuneACCESS dataset retains in-frame rearrangements with V and J assigned. A fraction of the clones does not appear; measured against another copy, unresolved V genes explain less than half of the discrepancy, and the remainder lacks a known reason. V and J calls and clone size are those listed in that table; D and trimming were worked out from the DNA. For this sample the table reports around 24,000 clones, with no clone seen just once. Approximately 24% of the sample comes from the top ten.

Beyond this particular receptor, the publication reports: Reportedly, TCRbeta sequences from CVID had fewer deletions and N-nucleotide insertions, and highly modified clones with 13 or more V deletions were absent from CVID. The authors noted that sequencing repertoires of T cell subpopulations would be needed to clarify what caused the increased clonality in CVID. Differences among patients in the CVID cohort limited the correlations between repertoire features and clinical complications. Even though DNA input was the same, control samples had an average of about 80,000 unique sequences each, compared with some 32,000 in CVID samples. Fewer TCRbeta clones were shared among CVID subjects than among healthy controls (p < 0.0001). Increased TCRbeta clonality was found in CVID subjects compared with healthy controls (t-test p = 0.018), with the increase being most characteristic of about a third of subjects.

The sequencing sample was made of peripheral blood mononuclear cells. The chain is assembled from TRBV6-2 or TRBV6-3 and TRBJ1-1; the D region possibly corresponds to TRBD1 (6 bases align). This receptor was taken from a human donor with common variable immunodeficiency. The CDR3 DNA, read in part, is TGTGCCAGCAGTGATCGGGACAACCTAAACACTGAA. This encodes CASSDRDNLNTE. The entire CDR3 sequence reads CASSDRDNLNTEAFF.